This T cell receptor (beta chain) was retrieved from a study of neurological immune-mediated disorders. Points from the study as a whole: Clinical and MRI features did not associate with the cluster found in multiple sclerosis patients.

This clonotype has ten or more counts. Antigen: not known. Per the germline V gene, CDR1 is SGHRS and CDR2 is YFSETQ. The CDR3 spans 16 residues. Trimming cost V 1 base and J 0 bases, with 11 bases left between them. The authors produced cDNA by 5'RACE using 10-nucleotide random UMIs. One entry per CDR3 protein, called by TCRdb with MiXCR from the 5' RACE reads. This table has approximately 86,000 distinct CDR3 sequences, around 2.6% appearing once. Input material: PBMCs. The rearrangement uses TRBV5-1 and TRBJ2-1; the D gene is possibly TRBD2 (6 bases). This receptor was identified in a woman aged 25 to 45 with multiple sclerosis. CDR3 sequence: CASSLTSPSSYNEQFF. The CDR3 DNA reads TGCGCCAGCAGCTTGACTAGCCCTAGCTCCTACAATGAGCAGTTCTTC. The full variable domain, its missing parts supplied by reference TRBV5-1 and TRBJ2-1, is KAGVTQTPRYLIKTRGQQVTLSCSPISGHRSVSWYQQTPGQGLQFLFEYFSETQRNKGNFPGRFSGRQFSNSRSEMNVSTLELGDSALYLCASSLTSPSSYNEQFFGPGTRLTVL.